This T cell receptor (beta chain) was retrieved from a study of blood T cell repertoires in COVID-19. The CDR3 runs 15 residues. The ends lost 1 base at V and 7 bases at J; junction bases unmatched: 7. Germline V gene lookup returns CDR1 SEHNR and CDR2 FQNEAQ (reference sequence). Produced via immunoSEQ multiplex PCR; TCRdb's table is partial and in-frame only. The repertoire holds about 200,000 clones, about nine tenths seen once, with 1.5% to 2% in the top ten. The chain has TRBV7-9 and TRBJ2-7, with TRBD2 identical over 10 bases. This receptor was obtained from a man younger than 35 with active or convalescent COVID-19. The sequencing sample was made of peripheral blood. The CDR3 DNA follows: TGTGCCAGCAGCTTAGGAGCGGGAGGGCCGGAAGAGCAGTACTTC. Amino acids: CASSLGAGGPEEQYF.